This T cell receptor (beta chain) was profiled in a study of blood T cell repertoires in COVID-19. Profiled with immunoSEQ multiplex PCR; TCRdb holds only in-frame clones, not every one. The profile covers some 56,000 clones, with around 81% appearing a single time and roughly 6.9% taken by the ten largest. Sequencing used peripheral blood. This clonotype was sampled from a man in his 60s with acute or convalescent COVID-19.

CDR3 sequence reads: CASSPASGGTDTQYF. CDR3 bases: TGTGCCAGCTCACCAGCCAGCGGGGGCACAGATACGCAGTATTTT. V usage is TRBV18 and J usage is TRBJ2-3; 7 bases match TRBD2. The CDR3 runs to 15 residues. V gave up 2 bases and J gave up 1 base; unmatched junction bases: 3. Looked up from germline, CDR1 is KGHSH and CDR2 is LQKENI.